Listed below are T cell receptor beta chains from one sample, sequenced in a study of glioma-infiltrating T cells. TCRdb fed the multiplex PCR reads into MiXCR, producing one record per CDR3 protein. The sample has fewer than 200,000 distinct CDR3 sequences, under 55% seen once. The specimen was glioma tissue, nonneoplastic brain tissue, or PBMCs (not recorded which). The receptor source for this set is a human donor with low-grade glioma or glioblastoma, undergoing nonglioma brain surgery, or in good health (not recorded which). The CDR3 runs from the conserved cysteine through the conserved F or W. The D gene is left open where the match is weak. Not all rows give a size; the values are once, few, many and, for expanded clones, a class.

V gene: TRBV2
clone size: many
D gene: .
J gene: TRBJ1-2
CDR3 protein: CASNRNRVNSRYVGYTF
CDR3 DNA: TGTGCCAGCAATAGGAACAGGGTGAACTCTCGCTATGTCGGCTACACCTTC

V gene: TRBV20-1
clone size: many
D gene: TRBD2
J gene: TRBJ2-7
CDR3 protein: CSASSGSSYEQYF
CDR3 DNA: TGCAGTGCTAGCAGCGGGAGTTCGTACGAGCAGTACTTC

V gene: TRBV12-3/TRBV12-4
clone size: .
D gene: .
J gene: TRBJ2-5
CDR3 protein: CASSLGWGSQETQYF
CDR3 DNA: TGTGCCAGCAGTCTAGGATGGGGATCCCAAGAGACCCAGTACTTC

V gene: TRBV4-2
clone size: once
D gene: TRBD1
J gene: TRBJ1-1
CDR3 protein: CASSLDREGGVPNTKAFF
CDR3 DNA: TGTGCCAGCAGCTTAGACAGGGAAGGGGGCGTTCCGAACACTAAAGCTTTCTTT

V gene: TRBV10-3
clone size: .
D gene: TRBD2
J gene: TRBJ2-7
CDR3 protein: CAISGDSSGVSEQYF
CDR3 DNA: TGTGCCATCAGCGGGGACTCCAGCGGGGTCTCAGAGCAGTACTTC

V gene: TRBV6-1
clone size: .
D gene: .
J gene: TRBJ2-2
CDR3 protein: CASRADSGFAGEVFF
CDR3 DNA: TGTGCCAGCAGAGCAGACAGTGGGTTCGCCGGGGAGGTGTTTTTT

V gene: TRBV5-6
clone size: .
D gene: TRBD2
J gene: TRBJ2-7
CDR3 protein: CASRRTSGSYEQYF
CDR3 DNA: TGTGCCAGCCGCCGGACTAGCGGCTCCTACGAGCAGTACTTC

V gene: TRBV5-1
clone size: .
D gene: .
J gene: TRBJ1-5
CDR3 protein: CASSLARAARDSNQPQHF
CDR3 DNA: TGCGCCAGCAGCTTGGCTCGGGCAGCTAGAGATAGCAATCAGCCCCAGCATTTT

V gene: TRBV20-1
clone size: many
D gene: TRBD2
J gene: TRBJ2-7
CDR3 protein: CSALLAASSYEQYF
CDR3 DNA: TGCAGTGCACTACTAGCGGCCAGCTCCTACGAGCAGTACTTC

V gene: TRBV10-2
clone size: .
D gene: .
J gene: TRBJ2-5
CDR3 protein: CASKKTGETQYF
CDR3 DNA: TGCGCCAGCAAGAAGACAGGAGAGACCCAGTACTTC

V gene: TRBV2
clone size: .
D gene: .
J gene: TRBJ1-1
CDR3 protein: CASNASTRTEAFF
CDR3 DNA: TGTGCCAGCAATGCGTCGACGCGCACTGAAGCTTTCTTT

V gene: TRBV20-1
clone size: many
D gene: .
J gene: TRBJ2-3
CDR3 protein: CSVGGVLDTQYF
CDR3 DNA: TGCAGTGTAGGCGGAGTACTGGATACGCAGTATTTT

V gene: TRBV6-2/TRBV6-3
clone size: few
D gene: TRBD1
J gene: TRBJ2-1
CDR3 protein: CASRVGTGYNEQFF
CDR3 DNA: TGTGCCAGCAGAGTGGGGACAGGTTACAATGAGCAGTTCTTC

V gene: TRBV28
clone size: .
D gene: TRBD2
J gene: TRBJ2-1
CDR3 protein: CASSSLAGDYNEHFF
CDR3 DNA: TGTGCCAGCAGTTCACTAGCGGGAGACTACAATGAGCATTTCTTC

V gene: TRBV2
clone size: many
D gene: .
J gene: TRBJ1-5
CDR3 protein: CASSAWTATQPQHF
CDR3 DNA: TGTGCCAGCAGTGCCTGGACAGCCACCCAGCCCCAGCATTTT

V gene: TRBV18
clone size: few
D gene: .
J gene: TRBJ2-5
CDR3 protein: CASSPDNFETQYF
CDR3 DNA: TGTGCCAGCTCACCTGATAACTTTGAGACCCAGTACTTC

V gene: TRBV7-9
clone size: few
D gene: .
J gene: TRBJ1-2
CDR3 protein: CASGLALATDGYTF
CDR3 DNA: TGTGCCAGCGGCTTAGCCCTCGCGACGGATGGCTACACCTTC

V gene: TRBV20-1
clone size: .
D gene: .
J gene: TRBJ2-3
CDR3 protein: CSDNLTDTQYF
CDR3 DNA: TGCAGTGATAATTTGACAGATACGCAGTATTTT

V gene: TRBV18
clone size: few
D gene: .
J gene: TRBJ2-1
CDR3 protein: CASCKEENSYNEQFF
CDR3 DNA: TGTGCCAGCTGTAAAGAGGAAAACTCCTACAATGAGCAGTTCTTC

V gene: TRBV20-1
clone size: .
D gene: .
J gene: TRBJ2-1
CDR3 protein: CSARVPRGSSDDQFF
CDR3 DNA: TGCAGTGCTAGAGTTCCCAGAGGGAGTAGCGATGATCAGTTCTTC

V gene: TRBV2
clone size: many
D gene: .
J gene: TRBJ1-1
CDR3 protein: CASSPPGQMNTEAFF
CDR3 DNA: TGTGCCAGCAGCCCTCCGGGACAAATGAACACTGAAGCTTTCTTT

V gene: TRBV2
clone size: .
D gene: .
J gene: TRBJ1-3
CDR3 protein: CASLGADLSGNTIYF
CDR3 DNA: TGTGCCAGCCTTGGGGCCGACCTCTCTGGAAACACCATATATTTT

V gene: TRBV3-1
clone size: once
D gene: TRBD2
J gene: TRBJ2-1
CDR3 protein: CSSSLSREKFNEQFF
CDR3 DNA: TGTTCCAGCAGCCTTTCGCGGGAGAAATTTAATGAGCAGTTCTTC

V gene: TRBV5-4
clone size: few
D gene: .
J gene: TRBJ2-7
CDR3 protein: CASSLAGQISYEQYF
CDR3 DNA: TGTGCCAGCAGCTTGGCCGGGCAGATCTCCTACGAGCAGTACTTC

V gene: TRBV28
clone size: many
D gene: TRBD1
J gene: TRBJ2-5
CDR3 protein: CASKGQGETQYF
CDR3 DNA: TGTGCCAGCAAGGGACAGGGCGAGACCCAGTACTTC

V gene: TRBV28
clone size: many
D gene: TRBD2
J gene: TRBJ2-7
CDR3 protein: CASRDAGLVSYEQYF
CDR3 DNA: TGTGCCAGCAGGGATGCTGGACTAGTCTCCTACGAGCAGTACTTC

V gene: TRBV28
clone size: .
D gene: TRBD2
J gene: TRBJ2-1
CDR3 protein: CASNVRGLAGGGERFF
CDR3 DNA: TGTGCCAGCAACGTTAGAGGACTAGCGGGAGGAGGTGAGCGGTTCTTC

V gene: TRBV6-1
clone size: many
D gene: .
J gene: TRBJ1-1
CDR3 protein: CATSPLHTEAFF
CDR3 DNA: TGTGCCACCAGCCCGCTTCACACTGAAGCTTTCTTT

V gene: TRBV28
clone size: many
D gene: TRBD2
J gene: TRBJ2-1
CDR3 protein: CASSPTSGSPEFF
CDR3 DNA: TGTGCCAGCAGCCCGACTAGCGGGAGCCCTGAGTTCTTC

V gene: TRBV6-6
clone size: .
D gene: .
J gene: TRBJ1-1
CDR3 protein: CASSYCGRRTEAFF
CDR3 DNA: TGTGCCAGCAGTTACTGCGGGAGGAGGACTGAAGCTTTCTTT

V gene: TRBV20-1
clone size: many
D gene: TRBD2
J gene: TRBJ2-7
CDR3 protein: CSALKRGTYEQYF
CDR3 DNA: TGCAGTGCCCTCAAGCGGGGGACCTACGAGCAGTACTTC

V gene: TRBV9
clone size: .
D gene: .
J gene: TRBJ1-1
CDR3 protein: CASGVISNTEAFF
CDR3 DNA: TGTGCCAGCGGCGTAATCTCGAACACTGAAGCTTTCTTT

V gene: TRBV20-1
clone size: many
D gene: .
J gene: TRBJ1-1
CDR3 protein: CSASGLRKNTEAFF
CDR3 DNA: TGCAGTGCTAGTGGACTGAGAAAGAACACTGAAGCTTTCTTT

V gene: TRBV29-1
clone size: .
D gene: .
J gene: TRBJ2-1
CDR3 protein: CSVQVPSYNEQFF
CDR3 DNA: TGCAGCGTTCAGGTTCCCTCCTACAATGAGCAGTTCTTC

V gene: TRBV25-1
clone size: many
D gene: .
J gene: TRBJ2-1
CDR3 protein: CASMLDTGYNEQFF
CDR3 DNA: TGTGCCAGCATGCTCGACACTGGTTACAATGAGCAGTTCTTC

V gene: TRBV2
clone size: once
D gene: TRBD1
J gene: TRBJ2-7
CDR3 protein: CATSVPGQAHLEQYF
CDR3 DNA: TGTGCCACCAGTGTACCGGGACAGGCGCATTTGGAGCAGTACTTC

V gene: TRBV20-1
clone size: few
D gene: TRBD2
J gene: TRBJ2-4
CDR3 protein: CSARDGLAGGKNIQYF
CDR3 DNA: TGCAGTGCTAGAGACGGACTAGCGGGTGGCAAAAACATTCAGTACTTC

V gene: TRBV2
clone size: many
D gene: .
J gene: TRBJ1-2
CDR3 protein: CASSEQSYGYTF
CDR3 DNA: TGTGCCAGCAGTGAACAGTCCTATGGCTACACCTTC

V gene: TRBV27
clone size: many
D gene: TRBD2
J gene: TRBJ2-1
CDR3 protein: CASSSHRLAGGPGEQFF
CDR3 DNA: TGTGCCAGCAGTTCCCACCGATTAGCGGGAGGGCCCGGTGAGCAGTTCTTC

V gene: TRBV24-1
clone size: .
D gene: .
J gene: TRBJ2-1
CDR3 protein: CATSDFYTCSYNEQFF
CDR3 DNA: TGTGCCACCAGTGATTTCTACACCTGCTCCTACAATGAGCAGTTCTTC

V gene: TRBV5-4
clone size: .
D gene: TRBD2
J gene: TRBJ2-3
CDR3 protein: CASSSEPGRTSTDTQYF
CDR3 DNA: TGTGCCAGCAGCTCCGAACCCGGGAGGACTAGCACAGATACGCAGTATTTT

V gene: TRBV7-2
clone size: many
D gene: .
J gene: TRBJ2-3
CDR3 protein: CASTPSRNTDTQYF
CDR3 DNA: TGTGCCAGCACCCCCTCGCGGAACACAGATACGCAGTATTTT

V gene: TRBV20-1
clone size: .
D gene: .
J gene: TRBJ1-1
CDR3 protein: CIACTYGGEAFF
CDR3 DNA: TGCATTGCTTGTACATATGGGGGTGAAGCTTTCTTT

V gene: TRBV2
clone size: .
D gene: .
J gene: TRBJ1-4
CDR3 protein: CASSRVLGTNEKLFF
CDR3 DNA: TGTGCCAGCAGCAGGGTACTGGGGACTAATGAAAAACTGTTTTTT

V gene: TRBV3-1
clone size: .
D gene: TRBD2
J gene: TRBJ2-3
CDR3 protein: CASSQEGSGIPPDTQYF
CDR3 DNA: TGTGCCAGCAGCCAAGAAGGTAGCGGGATTCCCCCAGATACGCAGTATTTT

V gene: TRBV6-1
clone size: .
D gene: .
J gene: TRBJ2-1
CDR3 protein: CASSTTGSYSEQFF
CDR3 DNA: TGTGCCAGCAGTACAACAGGGTCCTACAGTGAGCAGTTCTTC

V gene: TRBV28
clone size: many
D gene: .
J gene: TRBJ2-7
CDR3 protein: CASSLRQTYEQYF
CDR3 DNA: TGTGCCAGCAGTTTAAGACAGACCTACGAGCAGTACTTC

V gene: TRBV28
clone size: many
D gene: .
J gene: TRBJ1-3
CDR3 protein: CASTPGERTPPGNTIYF
CDR3 DNA: TGTGCCAGCACCCCGGGGGAAAGAACTCCTCCTGGAAACACCATATATTTT

V gene: TRBV7-9
clone size: .
D gene: TRBD1
J gene: TRBJ2-7
CDR3 protein: CASSTAIGQGDEQYF
CDR3 DNA: TGTGCCAGCAGCACCGCGATAGGACAGGGGGACGAGCAGTACTTC

V gene: TRBV6-1
clone size: .
D gene: TRBD2
J gene: TRBJ2-7
CDR3 protein: CASMTSGNGDEQYF
CDR3 DNA: TGTGCCAGCATGACTAGCGGGAACGGGGACGAGCAGTACTTC